Each of the 9 T cell receptor beta chains below was sequenced from the same sample in a study of monozygotic twins with inflammatory bowel disease. TCRdb reanalyzed the 5' RACE reads, giving one entry per CDR3 protein sequence and no DNA. This listing includes 150,000 to 200,000 distinct CDR3 sequences. The sample taken for sequencing was blood. The receptors derive from a human donor with ulcerative colitis or Crohn's disease, or a healthy co-twin of an affected twin (not recorded which).

The chain recombines TRBV18 with TRBJ1-5; TCRdb designates TRBD1, a call that cannot be tested without DNA. From germline, CDR1 is KGHSH and CDR2 LQKENI. The CDR3 consists of 17 residues. This chain's CDR3 is CASSPTTGIYSNQPQHF.

The chain uses TRBV5-6 and TRBJ2-5. Germline V gene lookup returns CDR1 SGHDT and CDR2 YYEEEE. The CDR3 runs to 13 residues. This chain's CDR3 is CASSFDKQETQYF.

The V and J genes are TRBV9 and TRBJ1-3; TCRdb names TRBD1, which stays unverified in the absence of DNA. There are 16 residues in the CDR3. Germline V gene lookup returns CDR1 SGDLS and CDR2 YYNGEE. CDR3 amino acids: CASSAGRQGIRNTIYF. The full variable domain, rest sourced from reference TRBV9 and TRBJ1-3, is DSGVTQTPKHLITATGQRVTLRCSPRSGDLSVYWYQQSLDQGLQFLIQYYNGEERAKGNILERFSAQQFPDLHSELNLSSLELGDSALYFCASSAGRQGIRNTIYFGEGSWLTVV.

The chain carries TRBV20-1 and TRBJ1-6; without DNA, the TCRdb call of TRBD1 cannot be checked. From germline, CDR1 is DFQATT and CDR2 SNEGSKA (reference sequence). The CDR3 is 16 residues long. CDR3 sequence reads: CSARGNLDREDSPLHF.

V gene TRBV29-1 combines with J gene TRBJ1-5; the TCRdb D gene call, TRBD1, has no DNA to confirm it. CDR3 size: 13 residues. The germline CDR1 and CDR2 sequences are SQVTM and ANQGSEA. The CDR3 sequence is CSVDQGSNQPQHF. Together with reference TRBV29-1 and TRBJ1-5, the CDR3 gives the full variable domain: SAVISQKPSRDICQRGTSLTIQCQVDSQVTMMFWYRQQPGQSLTLIATANQGSEATYESGFVIDKFPISRPNLTFSTLTVSNMSPEDSSIYLCSVDQGSNQPQHFGDGTRLSIL.

The V and J genes are TRBV9 and TRBJ2-3. Germline loops: CDR1 SGDLS, CDR2 YYNGEE. CDR3 length: 14 residues. This CDR3 reads CASSDRPAVDTQYF. The full variable domain, in which reference TRBV9 and TRBJ2-3 provide the parts outside the CDR3, is DSGVTQTPKHLITATGQRVTLRCSPRSGDLSVYWYQQSLDQGLQFLIQYYNGEERAKGNILERFSAQQFPDLHSELNLSSLELGDSALYFCASSDRPAVDTQYFGPGTRLTVL.

The chain couples TRBV19 to TRBJ2-1; TCRdb picks TRBD2, but there is no DNA to check that call. Germline CDR1 reads LNHDA; CDR2 reads SQIVND (reference sequence). The CDR3 consists of 16 residues. The CDR3 spells CASSTSGGPAYNEQFF.

This rearrangement joins TRBV4-1 to TRBJ2-7; lacking DNA, the TRBD1 call made by TCRdb goes unchecked. This CDR3 is built from 14 residues. Germline V gene lookup returns CDR1 MGHRA and CDR2 YSYEKL. The CDR3 region is CASSQVQGFYEQYF.

The gene calls are TRBV19 and TRBJ1-3; TCRdb returns TRBD1, unconfirmable since there is no DNA. The CDR3 contains 17 residues. Germline CDR1 LNHDA, CDR2 SQIVND (reference sequence). CDR3: CASSRLSPGISGNTIYF.